Presented here are 30 T cell receptor beta chains from one specimen sequenced in a study of PD-1 blockade in classical Hodgkin lymphoma. Data came from immunoSEQ multiplex PCR; TCRdb stores just in-frame clones and leaves some out. The repertoire holds around 25,000 clones, with 94% as singletons. Time point: newly diagnosed, previously untreated cHL patient sample. Sequenced material: peripheral blood mononuclear cells (PBMCs). These receptors all stem from a human donor with classical Hodgkin lymphoma.

V and J are TRBV19 and TRBJ2-3, with no clear D. Germline CDR1 reads LNHDA; CDR2 reads SQIVND (reference sequence). Trimming shortened V by 6 bases and J by 6 bases, and 10 bases separated the two germline ends. CDR3 size: 12 residues. The CDR3 sequence is CASRLSGDTQYF. CDR3 sequence (DNA): TGTGCCAGTAGACTTAGTGGGGATACGCAGTATTTT.

The table lists this clone with a few counts. V and J are TRBV30 and TRBJ1-5; TRBD1 agrees at 7 bases. Germline CDR1 and CDR2: GTSNPN and SVGIG (reference sequence). The J segment lost 5 bases and the V segment lost 3 bases, leaving 4 bases of the junction unmatched. The CDR3 covers 13 residues. The CDR3 nucleotides read TGTGCCTGGAGCGTTACAGGGGATCAGCCCCAGCATTTT. It yields the protein CAWSVTGDQPQHF.

V gene TRBV28 combines with J gene TRBJ1-2; a possible D gene is TRBD1 (5 bases). V was pared by 4 bases and J by 8 bases, with 14 bases between. The CDR3 sequence is 13 residues long. Germline V lookup: CDR1 MDHEN, CDR2 SYDVKM. This CDR3 is CASSSGIRYGYTF. The CDR3 nucleotides are TGTGCCAGCAGTTCAGGGATCCGTTACGGCTACACCTTC.

The chain employs TRBV30 and TRBJ2-1; 8 bases align to TRBD2. V gave up 0 bases and J gave up 3 bases; unmatched junction bases: 1. CDR1 GTSNPN and CDR2 SVGIG come from the germline V gene (reference sequence). The CDR3 totals 14 residues. The CDR3 sequence: CAWSVLAVYNEQFF. CDR3 sequence (DNA): TGTGCCTGGAGTGTACTAGCGGTCTACAATGAGCAGTTCTTC. The variable domain in full, with the rest retrieved from reference TRBV30 and TRBJ2-1, is SQTIHQWPATLVQPVGSPLSLECTVEGTSNPNLYWYRQAAGRGLQLLFYSVGIGQISSEVPQNLSASRPQDRQFILSSKKLLLSDSGFYLCAWSVLAVYNEQFFGPGTRLTVL.

This clone was picked up one time. The chain has TRBV6-6 and TRBJ1-1; a possible D gene is TRBD1 (6 bases). The V gene lost 8 bases and the J gene lost 5 bases, with 12 bases spanning the gap. There are 12 residues in the CDR3. Germline CDR1 MNHNY, CDR2 SVGAGI (reference sequence). CDR3 in amino acids: CASDEGVTEAFF. CDR3 coding DNA: TGTGCCAGCGACGAGGGGGTAACTGAAGCTTTCTTT.

The chain joins TRBV10-2 to TRBJ2-5, with D hard to call. CDR1 is WSHSY, CDR2 SAAADI, per germline. Trimming took 8 bases from V and 3 from J, leaving 7 bases between them. CDR3 length: 11 residues. The chain's CDR3 is CASQWKETQYF. The CDR3 DNA reads TGCGCCAGCCAATGGAAAGAGACCCAGTACTTC.

The chain has TRBV5-6 and TRBJ1-6; D is undetermined. The germline V gene has CDR1 SGHDT and CDR2 YYEEEE. The V end lost 4 bases, the J end lost 9 bases, and 8 bases lay between the germline ends. The length of the CDR3 is 12 residues. CDR3 region: CASSLFSSPLHF. The CDR3 DNA follows: TGTGCCAGCAGCCTCTTTTCTTCACCCCTCCACTTT. The full variable domain, rest sourced from reference TRBV5-6 and TRBJ1-6, is DAGVTQSPTHLIKTRGQQVTLRCSPKSGHDTVSWYQQALGQGPQFIFQYYEEEERQRGNFPDRFSGHQFPNYSSELNVNALLLGDSALYLCASSLFSSPLHFGNGTRLTVT.

This rearrangement joins TRBV28 to TRBJ1-5, with 7 nucleotides matching TRBD1. With V trimmed by 5 bases and J by 1 base, 2 bases remained unmatched. Germline V CDR1 and CDR2: MDHEN, SYDVKM. This CDR3 comprises 14 residues. CDR3 nucleotide sequence: TGTGCCAGCAGTCTGACAGGGAGCAATCAGCCCCAGCATTTT. This encodes CASSLTGSNQPQHF.

The chain recombines TRBV28 with TRBJ1-2, with D possibly TRBD1 on 6 matching bases. V was clipped by 8 bases and J by 8 bases, with 21 bases between them. The germline V gene encodes CDR1 MDHEN and CDR2 SYDVKM. The CDR3 sequence is 14 residues long. CDR3 amino acids: CASGTPTRTVGYTF. The CDR3 nucleotides read TGTGCCAGCGGAACCCCGACCAGGACAGTAGGCTACACCTTC.

V is TRBV19 and J is TRBJ2-1; 11 positions agree with TRBD2. From germline, CDR1 is LNHDA and CDR2 SQIVND (reference sequence). The CDR3 is 14 amino acids. The ends lost 4 bases at V and 9 bases at J; junction bases unmatched: 5. The CDR3 nucleotides read TGTGCCAGTAGTACCTCTACTAGCGGGAGTGAGCAGTTCTTC. This codes for CASSTSTSGSEQFF. Based on the CDR3 plus reference TRBV19 and TRBJ2-1, the full variable domain is DGGITQSPKYLFRKEGQNVTLSCEQNLNHDAMYWYRQDPGQGLRLIYYSQIVNDFQKGDIAEGYSVSREKKESFPLTVTSAQKNPTAFYLCASSTSTSGSEQFFGPGTRLTVL.

The chain combines TRBV27 with TRBJ2-1; TRBD1 aligns across 7 bases. Germline lookup yields CDR1 MNHEY and CDR2 SMNVEV (reference sequence). CDR3 size: 15 residues. V was clipped by 3 bases and J by 4 bases; unmatched bases: 6. CDR3 DNA sequence: TGTGCCAGCAGTTTCGACACGGGACAGTACAATGAGCAGTTCTTC. Residues: CASSFDTGQYNEQFF.

J is TRBJ2-3 and V is TRBV6-4; 7 bases are a match to TRBD1. CDR3 length equals 16 residues. CDR1 MRHNA and CDR2 SNTAGT come from the germline V gene. V gave up 0 bases and J gave up 3 bases; unmatched junction bases: 6. CDR3 protein: CASSDSPGGQTDTQYF. CDR3 bases: TGTGCCAGCAGTGACTCTCCAGGGGGTCAGACAGATACGCAGTATTTT.

This clone appeared a single time. CDR3 loop: CASSREEGVNGYTF. The CDR3 DNA reads TGTGCCAGCAGCCGCGAGGAGGGGGTTAATGGCTACACCTTC. J is TRBJ1-2 and V is TRBV2, with a tentative D call TRBD1 (6 bases). The CDR3 consists of 14 residues. CDR1 SNHLY and CDR2 FYNNEI come from the germline V gene. V was clipped by 6 bases and J by 6 bases, with 17 bases between them.

The rearrangement uses TRBV9 and TRBJ2-7; TRBD2 matches 10 bases. The trim removed 0 bases at V and 7 bases at J, leaving 7 bases unmatched. CDR1 SGDLS and CDR2 YYNGEE come from the germline V gene. The CDR3 covers 15 residues. Here the CDR3 reads CASSVAGLAGEEQYF. The DNA of the CDR3 is TGTGCCAGCAGCGTAGCGGGGCTAGCGGGGGAAGAGCAGTACTTC.

V gene TRBV10-3 combines with J gene TRBJ1-1; D is possibly TRBD1 (5 bases). V lost 4 bases and J lost 4, with 19 bases in between. Germline CDR1 ENHRY, CDR2 SYGVKD. This CDR3 region has 16 residues. CDR3: CAISGHISGAGTEAFF. As DNA, the CDR3 is TGTGCCATCAGTGGACATATATCCGGGGCCGGCACTGAAGCTTTCTTT.

This clone is a singleton in its sample. The chain's CDR3 is CASSLDRASTQYF. The CDR3 region has the DNA TGTGCCAGCAGCTTGGATCGGGCCAGCACGCAGTATTTT. The V call is TRBV5-6, the J call TRBJ2-3; D gene unclear. CDR1 and CDR2 from the germline V gene are SGHDT and YYEEEE. V lost 0 bases to trimming and J lost 9 bases, with 11 bases between them. This CDR3 is 13 amino acids long. The whole variable domain, filled in from reference TRBV5-6 and TRBJ2-3, reads DAGVTQSPTHLIKTRGQQVTLRCSPKSGHDTVSWYQQALGQGPQFIFQYYEEEERQRGNFPDRFSGHQFPNYSSELNVNALLLGDSALYLCASSLDRASTQYFGPGTRLTVL.

This clone was counted only a few times. This chain uses TRBV10-1 with TRBJ1-1, with a possible D match to TRBD1 (5 bases). V lost 4 bases and J 2 bases, leaving 5 bases between the germline ends. The CDR3 has 12 amino acids. Looked up from germline, CDR1 is WNHNN and CDR2 is SYGVQD (reference sequence). CDR3 sequence: CASSGDNTEAFF. The CDR3 DNA sequence: TGCGCCAGCAGTGGGGACAACACTGAAGCTTTCTTT.

The CDR3 sequence is CASSLRQGGPYEQYF. CDR3 in DNA: TGCGCCAGCAGCCTCAGACAGGGGGGCCCCTACGAGCAGTACTTC. The chain links TRBV4-1 to TRBJ2-7; 9 nucleotides line up with TRBD1. Germline V gene data show CDR1 as MGHRA and CDR2 as YSYEKL. This CDR3 comprises 15 residues. Germline trimming cut 4 bases from V and 2 bases from J; bases unmatched to any gene: 6.

This clone was seen only once. The chain recombines TRBV28 with TRBJ2-1; TRBD1 aligns across 8 bases. The CDR3 totals 14 residues. Trimming took 6 bases from V and 3 from J; bases not matched to a gene: 4. Germline CDR1 reads MDHEN; CDR2 reads SYDVKM. The CDR3 nucleotides are TGTGCCAGCAGGGGGACAGGTATCTACAATGAGCAGTTCTTC. Translated, it gives CASRGTGIYNEQFF.

The chain recombines TRBV27 with TRBJ2-3; the D gene is possibly TRBD2 (5 bases). The germline CDR1 and CDR2 sequences are MNHEY and SMNVEV (reference sequence). This CDR3 is 16 amino acids long. With 1 base removed from V and 0 bases from J, the gap between germline ends came to 11 bases. DNA for the CDR3: TGTGCCAGCAGTTTATTGCGGGCCGCAAGCACAGATACGCAGTATTTT. It codes for CASSLLRAASTDTQYF.

This chain uses TRBV5-1 with TRBJ1-2; 8 bases agree with TRBD1. In germline, CDR1 is SGHRS, CDR2 YFSETQ. Trimming cost V 4 bases and J 5 bases; bases outside gene matches: 7. This CDR3 comprises 14 residues. CDR3 sequence (DNA): TGCGCCAGCAGCCCGCGGGACAGGAGGTATGGCTACACCTTC. Translation gives CASSPRDRRYGYTF.

The gene calls are TRBV2 and TRBJ1-5, with D hard to call. Germline-derived CDR1 and CDR2 are SNHLY and FYNNEI. The CDR3 contains 13 residues. V was clipped by 6 bases and J by 4 bases, with 10 bases between them. For the CDR3, the DNA is TGTGCCAGCAGCTACGACAAGAATCAGCCCCAGCATTTT. It encodes CASSYDKNQPQHF.

The gene calls are TRBV7-9 and TRBJ2-1; 8 nucleotides align to TRBD2. J was trimmed by 4 bases and V by 3 bases; bases with no gene match: 2. Germline V gives CDR1 SEHNR, CDR2 FQNEAQ (reference sequence). The CDR3 length is 14 residues. The CDR3 region has the DNA TGTGCCAGCAGCTTGCGGGAGGTATACAATGAGCAGTTCTTC. Amino acids: CASSLREVYNEQFF.

Written as DNA, the CDR3 is TGTGCCAGCACCCGGGGAGAAGGGAACACTGAAGCTTTCTTT. This gives the protein CASTRGEGNTEAFF. This rearrangement joins TRBV6-1 to TRBJ1-1; D not certain. CDR3 length equals 14 residues. V was trimmed by 7 bases and J by 1 base, leaving 13 bases between them. The germline V gene has CDR1 MNHNS and CDR2 SASEGT.

This chain joins TRBV25-1 and TRBJ2-3; D not resolved. CDR1 and CDR2 from the germline V gene are MGHDK and SYGVNS. V lost 1 base to trimming and J lost 2 bases, with 1 base between them. The CDR3 has 12 residues. DNA of the CDR3: TGTGCCAGCAGTGAATCCACAGATACGCAGTATTTT. This translates into CASSESTDTQYF.

This sequence joins TRBV6-4 and TRBJ1-2; D perhaps matches TRBD1 (5 bases). CDR3 length: 15 amino acids. Germline CDR1 is MRHNA and CDR2 is SNTAGT. V lost 4 bases and J lost 0, with 12 bases in between. The CDR3 spells CASSGRTTTNYGYTF. The CDR3 nucleotides are TGTGCCAGCAGTGGCAGGACAACCACTAACTATGGCTACACCTTC.

The chain combines TRBV12-5 with TRBJ2-1; 7 nucleotides agree with TRBD2. The germline V gene has CDR1 LGHNT and CDR2 FRNRAP. The ends lost 4 bases at V and 7 bases at J; junction bases unmatched: 7. CDR3 length equals 14 residues. CDR3 nucleotide sequence: TGTGCTAGTGGTTGCTATTGGGGGGGAAATGAGCAGTTCTTC. Its protein is CASGCYWGGNEQFF.

Only one count was recorded for this clone. V gene TRBV7-9 combines with J gene TRBJ2-3; D gene unclear. Trimming cost V 10 bases and J 4 bases, with 12 bases left between them. CDR3 size: 12 residues. CDR1 SEHNR and CDR2 FQNEAQ come from the germline V gene (reference sequence). The CDR3 is CATAGVPDTQYF. The CDR3 coding sequence is TGTGCCACAGCCGGAGTCCCAGATACGCAGTATTTT. Filled out from reference TRBV7-9 and TRBJ2-3, the complete variable domain reads DTGVSQNPRHKITKRGQNVTFRCDPISEHNRLYWYRQTLGQGPEFLTYFQNEAQLEKSRLLSDRFSAERPKGSFSTLEIQRTEQGDSAMYLCATAGVPDTQYFGPGTRLTVL.

This sequence joins TRBV28 and TRBJ2-1; TRBD2 matches at 12 bases. Germline CDR1 is MDHEN and CDR2 is SYDVKM. This CDR3 is 15 amino acids long. J lost 3 bases, V lost 5 bases, and 2 bases had no gene match. This CDR3 is CASSELAGGYNEQFF. The DNA for the CDR3 is TGTGCCAGCAGTGAACTAGCGGGGGGCTACAATGAGCAGTTCTTC.

The CDR3 loop is CASSLAQGRGSGNTIYF. In nucleotides, the CDR3 is TGTGCCAGCAGCTTGGCTCAGGGGCGCGGGTCTGGAAACACCATATATTTT. The chain combines TRBV7-9 with TRBJ1-3; TRBD1 might be the D (6 bases). Germline V gene data show CDR1 as SEHNR and CDR2 as FQNEAQ (reference sequence). With 3 bases removed from V and 1 base from J, the gap between germline ends came to 16 bases. The length of the CDR3 is 17 residues.